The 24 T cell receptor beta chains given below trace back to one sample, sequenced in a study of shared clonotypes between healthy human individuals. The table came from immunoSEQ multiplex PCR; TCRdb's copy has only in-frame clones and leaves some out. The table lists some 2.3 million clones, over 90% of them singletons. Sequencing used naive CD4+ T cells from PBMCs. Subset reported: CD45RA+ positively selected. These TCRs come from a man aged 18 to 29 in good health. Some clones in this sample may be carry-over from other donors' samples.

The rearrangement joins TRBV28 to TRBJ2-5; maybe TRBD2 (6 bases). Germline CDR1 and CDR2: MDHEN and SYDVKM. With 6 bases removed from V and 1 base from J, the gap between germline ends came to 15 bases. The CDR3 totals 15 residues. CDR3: CASSTGGRAQETQYF. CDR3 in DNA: TGTGCCAGCAGCACCGGGGGAAGGGCCCAAGAGACCCAGTACTTC.

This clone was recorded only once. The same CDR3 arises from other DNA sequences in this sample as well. CDR3: CASSEAPANTEAFF. CDR3 in DNA: TGTGCCAGCAGTGAAGCTCCGGCGAACACTGAAGCTTTCTTT. The chain combines TRBV2 with TRBJ1-1; D unclear. The V gene lost 0 bases and the J gene lost 1 base, with 6 bases spanning the gap. In germline, CDR1 is SNHLY, CDR2 FYNNEI. The CDR3 covers 14 residues. Looking up the rest from reference TRBV2 and TRBJ1-1 gives the full variable domain: EPEVTQTPSHQVTQMGQEVILRCVPISNHLYFYWYRQILGQKVEFLVSFYNNEISEKSEIFDDQFSVERPDGSNFTLKIRSTKLEDSAMYFCASSEAPANTEAFFGQGTRLTVV.

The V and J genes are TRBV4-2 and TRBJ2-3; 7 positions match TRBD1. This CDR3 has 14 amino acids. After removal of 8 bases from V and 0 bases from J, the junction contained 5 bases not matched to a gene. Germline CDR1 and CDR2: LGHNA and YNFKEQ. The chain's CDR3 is CASGQALSTDTQYF. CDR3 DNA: TGTGCCAGCGGACAGGCCCTTAGCACAGATACGCAGTATTTT.

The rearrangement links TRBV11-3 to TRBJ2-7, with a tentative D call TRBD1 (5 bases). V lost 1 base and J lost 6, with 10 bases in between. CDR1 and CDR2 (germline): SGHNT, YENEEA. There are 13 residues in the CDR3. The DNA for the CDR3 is TGTGCCAGCAGCTTAGGCAGGGCGCGCGAGCAGTACTTC. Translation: CASSLGRAREQYF.

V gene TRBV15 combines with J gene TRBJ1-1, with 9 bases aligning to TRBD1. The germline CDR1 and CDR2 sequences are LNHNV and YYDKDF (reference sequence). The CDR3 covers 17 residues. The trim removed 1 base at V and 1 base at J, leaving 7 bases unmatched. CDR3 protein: CATSRGRQGVSNTEAFF. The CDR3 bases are TGTGCCACCAGCAGAGGAAGACAGGGGGTATCGAACACTGAAGCTTTCTTT.

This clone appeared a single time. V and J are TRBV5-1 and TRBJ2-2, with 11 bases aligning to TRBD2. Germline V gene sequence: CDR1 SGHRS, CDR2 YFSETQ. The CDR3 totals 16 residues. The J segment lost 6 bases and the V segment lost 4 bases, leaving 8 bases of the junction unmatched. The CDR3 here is CASSVTSGSGSGELFF. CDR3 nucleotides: TGCGCCAGCAGCGTTACTAGCGGGAGCGGATCCGGGGAGCTGTTTTTT.

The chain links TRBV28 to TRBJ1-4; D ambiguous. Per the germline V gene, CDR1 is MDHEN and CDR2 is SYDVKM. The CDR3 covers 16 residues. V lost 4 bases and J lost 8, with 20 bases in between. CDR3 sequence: CASSSGPASPMEKLFF. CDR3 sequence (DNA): TGTGCCAGCAGTTCCGGGCCGGCCTCACCTATGGAAAAACTGTTTTTT.

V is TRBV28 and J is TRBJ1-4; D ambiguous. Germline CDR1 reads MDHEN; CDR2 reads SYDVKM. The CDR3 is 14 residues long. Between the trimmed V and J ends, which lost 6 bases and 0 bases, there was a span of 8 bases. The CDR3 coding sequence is TGTGCCAGCAGCCGTGAGGCAACTAATGAAAAACTGTTTTTT. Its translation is CASSREATNEKLFF.

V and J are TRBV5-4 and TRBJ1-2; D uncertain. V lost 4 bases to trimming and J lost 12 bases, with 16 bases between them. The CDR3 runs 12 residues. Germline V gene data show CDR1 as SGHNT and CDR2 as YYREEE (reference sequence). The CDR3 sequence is CASSLGKESNTF. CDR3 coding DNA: TGTGCCAGCAGCCTCGGAAAAGAGAGCAACACCTTC.

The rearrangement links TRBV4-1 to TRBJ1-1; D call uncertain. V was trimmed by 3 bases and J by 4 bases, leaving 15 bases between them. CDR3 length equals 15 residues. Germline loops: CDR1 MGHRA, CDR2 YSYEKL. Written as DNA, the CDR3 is TGCGCCAGCAGCCATCCCGGCCCCCCGAGCACTGAAGCTTTCTTT. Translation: CASSHPGPPSTEAFF.

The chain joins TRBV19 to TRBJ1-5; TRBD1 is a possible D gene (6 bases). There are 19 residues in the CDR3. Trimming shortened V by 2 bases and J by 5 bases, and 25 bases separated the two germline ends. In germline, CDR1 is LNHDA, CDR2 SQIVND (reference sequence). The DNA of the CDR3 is TGTGCCAGTAGTATAAAGGGGCCTACAGGGCTGGGAGGGTATCAGCCCCAGCATTTT. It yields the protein CASSIKGPTGLGGYQPQHF.

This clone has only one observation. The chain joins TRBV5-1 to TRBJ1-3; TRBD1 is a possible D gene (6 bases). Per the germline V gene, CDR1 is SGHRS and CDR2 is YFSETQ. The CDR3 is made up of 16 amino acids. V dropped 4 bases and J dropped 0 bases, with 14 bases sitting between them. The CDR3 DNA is TGCGCCAGCAGCCCGGGACAACCGTTCTCTGGAAACACCATATATTTT. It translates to CASSPGQPFSGNTIYF.

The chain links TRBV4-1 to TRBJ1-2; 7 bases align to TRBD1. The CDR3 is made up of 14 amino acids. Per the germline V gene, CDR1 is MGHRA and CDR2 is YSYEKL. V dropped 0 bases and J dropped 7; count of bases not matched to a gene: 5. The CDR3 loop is CASSQDDRVGGYTF. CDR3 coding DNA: TGCGCCAGCAGCCAAGACGACAGGGTTGGTGGCTACACCTTC.

In DNA, the CDR3 is TGTGCCAGCAACAAAGGGACTAGCGGGTCCTACGAGCAGTACTTC. This sequence encodes CASNKGTSGSYEQYF. This chain links TRBV27 with TRBJ2-7; 12 bases line up with TRBD2. CDR1 is MNHEY, CDR2 SMNVEV, per germline (reference sequence). With 7 bases clipped from V and 1 base from J, the junction kept 5 bases outside the gene matches. CDR3 size: 15 residues.

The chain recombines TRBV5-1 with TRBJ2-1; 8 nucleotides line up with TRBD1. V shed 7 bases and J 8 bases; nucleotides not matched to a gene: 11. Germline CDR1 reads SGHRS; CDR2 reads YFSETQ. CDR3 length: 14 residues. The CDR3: CASGPGQGAYEQFF. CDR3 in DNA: TGCGCCAGCGGACCGGGGCAGGGGGCATATGAGCAGTTCTTC. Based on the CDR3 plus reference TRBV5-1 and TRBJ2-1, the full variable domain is KAGVTQTPRYLIKTRGQQVTLSCSPISGHRSVSWYQQTPGQGLQFLFEYFSETQRNKGNFPGRFSGRQFSNSRSEMNVSTLELGDSALYLCASGPGQGAYEQFFGPGTRLTVL.

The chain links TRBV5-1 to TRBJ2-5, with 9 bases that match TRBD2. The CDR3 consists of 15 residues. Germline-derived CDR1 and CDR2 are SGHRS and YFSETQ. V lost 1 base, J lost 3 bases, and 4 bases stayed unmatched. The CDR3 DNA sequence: TGCGCCAGCAGCTTGTCGGCTAGCGGGGAAGAGACCCAGTACTTC. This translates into CASSLSASGEETQYF.

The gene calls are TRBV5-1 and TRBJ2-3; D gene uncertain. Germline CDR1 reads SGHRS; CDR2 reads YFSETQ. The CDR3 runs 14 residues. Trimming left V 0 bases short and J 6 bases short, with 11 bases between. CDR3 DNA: TGCGCCAGCAGCTTGGACCAGAGCAGGGATACGCAGTATTTT. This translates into CASSLDQSRDTQYF. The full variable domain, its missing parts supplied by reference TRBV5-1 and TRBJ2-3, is KAGVTQTPRYLIKTRGQQVTLSCSPISGHRSVSWYQQTPGQGLQFLFEYFSETQRNKGNFPGRFSGRQFSNSRSEMNVSTLELGDSALYLCASSLDQSRDTQYFGPGTRLTVL.

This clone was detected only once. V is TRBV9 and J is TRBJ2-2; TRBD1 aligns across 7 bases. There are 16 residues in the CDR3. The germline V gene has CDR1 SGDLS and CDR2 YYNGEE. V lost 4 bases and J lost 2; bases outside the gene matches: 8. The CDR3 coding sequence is TGTGCCAGCAGCTCTCAGGGGACAGCCAACACCGGGGAGCTGTTTTTT. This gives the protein CASSSQGTANTGELFF.

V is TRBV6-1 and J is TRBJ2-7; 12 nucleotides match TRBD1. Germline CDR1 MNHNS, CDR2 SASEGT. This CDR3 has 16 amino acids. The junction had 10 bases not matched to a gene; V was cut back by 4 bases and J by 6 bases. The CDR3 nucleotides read TGTGCCAGCAGTGGAGGGTGGGGACAGGGGGCGACCGAGCAGTACTTC. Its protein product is CASSGGWGQGATEQYF.

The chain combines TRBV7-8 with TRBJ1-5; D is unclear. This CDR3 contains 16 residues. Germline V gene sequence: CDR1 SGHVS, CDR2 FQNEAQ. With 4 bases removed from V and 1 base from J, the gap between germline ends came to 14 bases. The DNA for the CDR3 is TGTGCCAGCAGCTCCCTCGGTCAGAGAAGCAATCAGCCCCAGCATTTT. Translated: CASSSLGQRSNQPQHF. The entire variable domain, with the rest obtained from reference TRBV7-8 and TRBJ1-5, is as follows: GAGVSQSPRYKVAKRGQDVALRCDPISGHVSLFWYQQALGQGPEFLTYFQNEAQLDKSGLPSDRFFAERPEGSVSTLKIQRTQQEDSAVYLCASSSLGQRSNQPQHFGDGTRLSIL.

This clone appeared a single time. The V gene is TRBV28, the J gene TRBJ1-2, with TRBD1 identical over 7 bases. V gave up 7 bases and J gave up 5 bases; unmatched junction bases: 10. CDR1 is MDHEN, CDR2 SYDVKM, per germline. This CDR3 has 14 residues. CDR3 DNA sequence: TGTGCCAGCACCGAAGGGACAGTGGCTTATGGCTACACCTTC. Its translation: CASTEGTVAYGYTF.

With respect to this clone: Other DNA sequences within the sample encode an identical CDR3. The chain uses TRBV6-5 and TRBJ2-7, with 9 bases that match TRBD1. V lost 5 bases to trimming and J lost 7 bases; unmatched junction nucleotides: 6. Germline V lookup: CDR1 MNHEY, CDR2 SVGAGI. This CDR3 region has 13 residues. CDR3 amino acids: CASSPGQGREQYF. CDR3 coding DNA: TGTGCCAGCAGTCCTGGACAGGGGAGGGAGCAGTACTTC.

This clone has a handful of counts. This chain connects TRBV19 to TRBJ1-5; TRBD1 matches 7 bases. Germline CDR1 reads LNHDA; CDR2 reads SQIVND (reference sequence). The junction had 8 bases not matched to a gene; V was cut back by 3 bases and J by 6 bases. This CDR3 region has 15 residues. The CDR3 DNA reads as TGTGCCAGTAGTATCAAACAGGGGATGGGTCAGCCCCAGCATTTT. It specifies CASSIKQGMGQPQHF.

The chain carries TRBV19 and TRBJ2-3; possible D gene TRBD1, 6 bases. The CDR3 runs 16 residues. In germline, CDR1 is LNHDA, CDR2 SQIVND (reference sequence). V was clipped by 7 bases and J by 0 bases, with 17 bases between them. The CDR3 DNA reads TGTGCCAGTAAGGGGCCCCGGGACACCAGCACAGATACGCAGTATTTT. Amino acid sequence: CASKGPRDTSTDTQYF.